The clone carrying this T cell receptor beta chain was found many times. This sample is drawn from a study of regulatory T cells in long-lasting Graves disease. Sample time point: newly diagnosed GD, antithyroid drugs for less than 3 months. PBMC RNA served as the TCR library source. CDR3 regions were amplified by Arm-PCR using iRepertoire HTBI primers to build TCR beta libraries. TCRdb ran MiXCR on the multiplex PCR reads and lists one entry per CDR3 protein. This sample has some 220,000 distinct CDR3 sequences, with roughly 19% found just once. The V end lost 7 bases, the J end lost 0 bases, and 10 bases lay between the germline ends. The germline V gene has CDR1 SEHNR and CDR2 FQNEAQ (reference sequence). This CDR3 region has 14 residues. Separately, the same data were catalogued under a study of T cells in Graves' hyperthyroidism and ophthalmopathy.

This sequence was found in a woman aged 25-40 years with Graves disease. This rearrangement joins TRBV7-9 to TRBJ1-3; D gene ambiguous. The sample was peripheral blood mononuclear cells (PBMCs), taken at new diagnosis, from a patient treated with antithyroid drugs. CDR3 amino acids: CASTIRSSGNTIYF. For the CDR3, the DNA is TGTGCCAGCACCATAAGGAGCTCTGGAAACACCATATATTTT.